This TCR beta chain was identified during a study of shared clonotypes between healthy human individuals. The overall study: Serving as donors were a couple of women and a few men, whose ages spanned 18 to 49.

CDR3 length equals 14 residues. Germline CDR1 SGHRS, CDR2 YFSETQ. Trimming pared 3 bases from V and 2 bases from J, leaving 10 bases between. Libraries were prepared by immunoSEQ multiplex PCR; TCRdb keeps only in-frame clonotypes and omits some of them. This sample carries about 680,000 clones, approximately 73% of them seen once, and the ten largest clones take 1.5% to 2%. This chain links TRBV5-1 with TRBJ2-3, with D tentatively TRBD1 (5 bases). This sequence originates from a woman aged 25 to 39 in good health. Sequencing was performed on memory CD4+ T cells sorted from blood. Subset described: CD45RA-negative fraction. This CDR3 reads CASSSKDITDTQYF. As DNA, the CDR3 is TGCGCCAGCAGCTCGAAGGACATCACAGATACGCAGTATTTT. The variable domain in full, completed from reference TRBV5-1 and TRBJ2-3, reads KAGVTQTPRYLIKTRGQQVTLSCSPISGHRSVSWYQQTPGQGLQFLFEYFSETQRNKGNFPGRFSGRQFSNSRSEMNVSTLELGDSALYLCASSSKDITDTQYFGPGTRLTVL.